This T cell receptor beta chain was documented in a study of blood T cell repertoires in COVID-19. The sample holds a few counts of this clone. TCRdb's table, derived via immunoSEQ multiplex PCR, lists solely in-frame clones and lacks some. The sample carries 200,000 to 300,000 clones, under 90% recorded once. Sequenced material: peripheral blood. This sequence originates from a man between 60 and 75 years old with acute or convalescent COVID-19.

This CDR3 is CASSYSGRADTQYF. Written as DNA, the CDR3 is TGTGCCAGCAGTTACTCCGGGAGGGCAGATACGCAGTATTTT. The rearrangement joins TRBV6-5 to TRBJ2-3, with TRBD2 matching 8 bases. The ends lost 0 bases at V and 4 bases at J; junction bases unmatched: 0. This CDR3 is built from 14 residues. Germline lookup yields CDR1 MNHEY and CDR2 SVGAGI.